This T cell receptor beta chain was captured in a study of cytomegalovirus exposure and HLA in healthy donors. The sample holds a few counts of this clone. This CDR3 comprises 14 residues. Trimming removed 4 bases from V and 9 bases from J, with 19 bases in between. Germline V CDR1 and CDR2: SGHDT, YYEEEE. Vbeta (60) and Jbeta (13) primers were used in the PCR. Produced via immunoSEQ multiplex PCR; TCRdb's table is partial and in-frame only. The sample comprises 200,000 to 250,000 clones, roughly 79% of which are singletons, and over 0.5% rests with the top ten. The clonotype was recovered from a woman in her thirties or forties in good health and CMV-seronegative. The material sequenced was PBMCs. The V gene is TRBV5-6, the J gene TRBJ2-5, with D tentatively TRBD2 (6 bases). The DNA of the CDR3 is TGTGCCAGCAGCCGTGCCCTGGGCTTAGCGGCCCAGTACTTC. It codes for CASSRALGLAAQYF. The whole variable domain, remainder taken from reference TRBV5-6 and TRBJ2-5, is DAGVTQSPTHLIKTRGQQVTLRCSPKSGHDTVSWYQQALGQGPQFIFQYYEEEERQRGNFPDRFSGHQFPNYSSELNVNALLLGDSALYLCASSRALGLAAQYFGPGTRLLVL.